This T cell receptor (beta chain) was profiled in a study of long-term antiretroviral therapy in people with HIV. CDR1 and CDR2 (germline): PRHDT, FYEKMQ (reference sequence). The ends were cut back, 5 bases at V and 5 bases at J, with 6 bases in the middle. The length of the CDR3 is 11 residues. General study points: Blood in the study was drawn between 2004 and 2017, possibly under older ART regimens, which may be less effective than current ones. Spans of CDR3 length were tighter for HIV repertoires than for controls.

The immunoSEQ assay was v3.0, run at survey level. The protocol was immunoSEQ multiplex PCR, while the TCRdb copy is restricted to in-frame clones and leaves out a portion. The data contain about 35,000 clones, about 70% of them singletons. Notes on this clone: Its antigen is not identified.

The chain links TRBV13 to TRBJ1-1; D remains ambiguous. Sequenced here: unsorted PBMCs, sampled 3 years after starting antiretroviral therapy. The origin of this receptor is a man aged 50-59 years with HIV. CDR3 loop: CASSERTEAFF. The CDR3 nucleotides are TGTGCCAGCAGCGAGAGGACTGAAGCTTTCTTT.